The T cell receptor (beta chain) described here comes from a study of OX40 agonist ivuxolimab in advanced cancers. Whole-study context: Earlier anti-PD-1, anti-PD-L1 or anti-CTLA-4 therapy was permitted; around 40% had received some.

Repertoires were generated with immunoSEQ multiplex PCR, while TCRdb's copy carries only in-frame clones and drops some. Among approximately 66,000 clones listed, around 88% were seen once. The CDR3 has 13 amino acids. Trimming left V 4 bases short and J 8 bases short, with 11 bases between. Per the germline V gene, CDR1 is LGHNA and CDR2 is YNFKEQ. Study results and limitations: On average, CD8+ T cells showed a greater number of expanded clones than CD4+. Among the least clonally expanded were partial responders at 0.1-3.0 mg/kg.

As regards this clone: What it binds is unknown.

This sequence joins TRBV4-2 and TRBJ1-4, with D tentatively TRBD1 (5 bases). The TCR was taken from an adult with an advanced solid tumor such as melanoma, head and neck, liver or kidney cancer. Sample: CD4+ or CD8+ T cells sorted from blood, taken in a trial of the OX40 agonist ivuxolimab. For the CDR3, the DNA is TGTGCCAGCAGCCTCGGGGGTGTCGAAAAACTGTTTTTT. Its protein product is CASSLGGVEKLFF.